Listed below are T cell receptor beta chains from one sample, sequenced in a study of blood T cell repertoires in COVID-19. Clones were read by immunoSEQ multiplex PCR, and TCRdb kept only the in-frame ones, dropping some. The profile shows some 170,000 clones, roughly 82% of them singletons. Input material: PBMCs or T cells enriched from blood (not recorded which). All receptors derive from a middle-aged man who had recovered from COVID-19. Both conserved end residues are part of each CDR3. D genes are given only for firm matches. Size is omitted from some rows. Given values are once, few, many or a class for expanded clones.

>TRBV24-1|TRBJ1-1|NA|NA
CATSDFGQTEAFF
TGTGCCACCAGTGATTTTGGACAAACTGAAGCTTTCTTT
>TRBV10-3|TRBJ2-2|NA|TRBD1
CAIKTGGDGTGELFF
TGTGCCATCAAAACAGGGGGCGATGGCACCGGGGAGCTGTTTTTT
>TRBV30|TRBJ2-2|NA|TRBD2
CAGNSGVNTGELFF
TGTGCCGGGAATAGCGGGGTGAACACCGGGGAGCTGTTTTTT
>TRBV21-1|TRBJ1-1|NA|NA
CASSPSPGMVMNTEAFF
TGTGCCAGCAGCCCCAGTCCAGGGATGGTGATGAACACTGAAGCTTTCTTT
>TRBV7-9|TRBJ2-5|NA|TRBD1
CASSRGGPQETQYF
TGTGCCAGCAGCCGAGGGGGCCCGCAAGAGACCCAGTACTTC
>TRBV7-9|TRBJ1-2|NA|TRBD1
CASSSFPDRGYGYTF
TGTGCCAGCAGCTCTTTCCCGGACAGGGGTTATGGCTACACCTTC
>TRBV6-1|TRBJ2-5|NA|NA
CASSEVLGGRETQYF
TGTGCCAGCAGTGAAGTCTTGGGGGGTCGGGAGACCCAGTACTTC
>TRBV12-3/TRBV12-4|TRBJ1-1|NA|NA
CASSYYTEAFF
TGTGCCAGCAGCTATTACACTGAAGCTTTCTTT
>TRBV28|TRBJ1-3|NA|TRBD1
CASSPRQGVTRSGNTIYF
TGTGCCAGCAGCCCCCGACAGGGGGTGACTCGCTCTGGAAACACCATATATTTT
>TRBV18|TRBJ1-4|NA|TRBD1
CASSQGANEKLFF
TGTGCCAGCTCCCAGGGGGCTAATGAAAAACTGTTTTTT
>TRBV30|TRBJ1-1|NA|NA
CAWSRSQNTEAFF
TGTGCCTGGAGTAGGAGTCAGAACACTGAAGCTTTCTTT
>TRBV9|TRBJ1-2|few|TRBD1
CASSVGTGEYYGYTF
TGTGCCAGCAGCGTTGGGACAGGTGAATATTATGGCTACACCTTC
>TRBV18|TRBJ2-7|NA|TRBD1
CASSLAGTVEYEQYF
TGTGCCAGCTCACTTGCCGGGACAGTTGAATACGAGCAGTACTTC
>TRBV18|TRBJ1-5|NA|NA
CASSPPGPQANQPQHF
TGTGCCAGCTCACCACCCGGTCCGCAGGCTAATCAGCCCCAGCATTTT
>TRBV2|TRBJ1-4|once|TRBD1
CASKTGFPTNEKLFF
TGTGCCAGCAAGACAGGGTTTCCAACTAATGAAAAACTGTTTTTT
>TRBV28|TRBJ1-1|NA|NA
CASSLREEAFF
TGTGCCAGCAGTTTACGGGAGGAGGCTTTCTTT
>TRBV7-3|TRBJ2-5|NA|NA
CATSSGAGIQETQYF
TGTGCCACCTCCTCGGGCGCGGGAATCCAAGAGACCCAGTACTTC
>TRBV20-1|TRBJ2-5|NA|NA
CSAWRAETQYF
TGCAGTGCTTGGCGGGCGGAGACCCAGTACTTC
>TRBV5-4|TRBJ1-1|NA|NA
CASSLDAGEAFF
TGTGCCAGCAGCTTGGATGCTGGGGAGGCTTTCTTT
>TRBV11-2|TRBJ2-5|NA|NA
CASSLEGLRVQETQYF
TGTGCCAGCAGCTTAGAAGGACTAAGGGTTCAAGAGACCCAGTACTTC
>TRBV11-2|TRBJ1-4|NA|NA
CASSLAGALDEKLFF
TGTGCCAGCAGCCTCGCAGGGGCATTAGATGAAAAACTGTTTTTT
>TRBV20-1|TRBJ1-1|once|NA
CSAVMNTEAFF
TGCAGTGCTGTCATGAACACTGAAGCTTTCTTT
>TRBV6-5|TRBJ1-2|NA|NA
CASNQTEESNYGYTF
TGTGCCAGCAATCAGACGGAGGAGTCAAACTATGGCTACACCTTC
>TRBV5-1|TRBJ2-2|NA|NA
CASSIQGPTGELFF
TGCGCCAGCAGTATCCAGGGGCCCACCGGGGAGCTGTTTTTT
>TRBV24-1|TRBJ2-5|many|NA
CATSDGRAGQNQETQYF
TGTGCCACCAGTGATGGAAGGGCAGGGCAAAATCAAGAGACCCAGTACTTC
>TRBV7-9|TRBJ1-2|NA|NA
CASSLASQGYTF
TGTGCCAGCAGCTTAGCCAGTCAGGGCTACACCTTC
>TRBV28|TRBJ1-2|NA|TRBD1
CASSSGQGAMYGYTF
TGTGCCAGCAGTTCCGGACAGGGGGCGATGTATGGCTACACCTTC
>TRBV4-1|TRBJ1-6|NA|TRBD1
CASSQGQGFNSPLHF
TGCGCCAGCAGCCAGGGACAGGGGTTTAATTCACCCCTCCACTTT
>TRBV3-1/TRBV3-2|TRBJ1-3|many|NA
CASSQGSRGLERNTIYF
TGTGCCAGCAGCCAAGGGTCTAGGGGATTGGAGCGAAACACCATATATTTT
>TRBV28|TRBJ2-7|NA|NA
CASSSRVSNSYEQYF
TGTGCCAGCAGTTCCCGGGTCTCCAACTCCTACGAGCAGTACTTC
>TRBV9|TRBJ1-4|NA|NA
CASSPRGGGYNEKLFF
TGTGCCAGCAGCCCCCGCGGCGGGGGTTATAATGAAAAACTGTTTTTT
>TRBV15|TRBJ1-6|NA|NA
CATTWARNSPLHF
TGTGCCACCACATGGGCCAGAAATTCACCCCTCCACTTT
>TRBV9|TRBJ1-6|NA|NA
CASSPDGSINNSPLHF
TGTGCCAGCAGCCCCGACGGGTCCATTAATAATTCACCCCTCCACTTT
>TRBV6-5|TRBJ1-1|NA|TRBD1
CASREGQRNTEAFF
TGTGCCAGCAGAGAGGGACAGAGGAACACTGAAGCTTTCTTT
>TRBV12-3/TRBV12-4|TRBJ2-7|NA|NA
CASSSYYEQYF
TGTGCCAGCAGTTCCTACTACGAGCAGTACTTC
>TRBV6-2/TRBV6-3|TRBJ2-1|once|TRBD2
CASSWLAGGLINEQFF
TGTGCCAGCAGTTGGCTAGCGGGGGGGCTGATAAATGAGCAGTTCTTC
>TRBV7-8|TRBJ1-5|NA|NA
CASSLQGNQPQHF
TGTGCCAGCAGCTTGCAGGGGAATCAGCCCCAGCATTTT
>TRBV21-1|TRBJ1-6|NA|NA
CASSKATGDCTPLHF
TGTGCCAGCAGCAAAGCAACAGGAGATTGTACACCCCTCCACTTT
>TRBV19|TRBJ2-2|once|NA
CASSILADTGELFF
TGTGCCAGTAGTATTTTGGCGGACACCGGGGAGCTGTTTTTT
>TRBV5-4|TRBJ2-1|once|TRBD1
CASSPGQGSYNEQFF
TGTGCCAGCAGCCCGGGACAGGGCTCATACAATGAGCAGTTCTTC
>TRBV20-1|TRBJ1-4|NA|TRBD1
CSASRGQGLEKLFF
TGCAGTGCTAGTAGGGGACAGGGTTTGGAAAAACTGTTTTTT
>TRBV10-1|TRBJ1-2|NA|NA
CASSETGIGGPYGYTF
TGCGCCAGCAGTGAGACGGGGATTGGGGGCCCCTATGGCTACACCTTC
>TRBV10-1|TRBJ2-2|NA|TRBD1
CASSEGTGGVAGELFF
TGCGCCAGCAGTGAGGGGACAGGGGGCGTCGCCGGGGAGCTGTTTTTT
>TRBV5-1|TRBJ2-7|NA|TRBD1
CASSSEPGQGFSYEQYF
TGCGCCAGCAGCTCAGAGCCGGGACAGGGTTTTTCGTACGAGCAGTACTTC
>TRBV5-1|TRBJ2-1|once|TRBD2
CASSLAGTISYNEQFF
TGCGCCAGCAGTTTAGCCGGGACTATCTCTTACAATGAGCAGTTCTTC